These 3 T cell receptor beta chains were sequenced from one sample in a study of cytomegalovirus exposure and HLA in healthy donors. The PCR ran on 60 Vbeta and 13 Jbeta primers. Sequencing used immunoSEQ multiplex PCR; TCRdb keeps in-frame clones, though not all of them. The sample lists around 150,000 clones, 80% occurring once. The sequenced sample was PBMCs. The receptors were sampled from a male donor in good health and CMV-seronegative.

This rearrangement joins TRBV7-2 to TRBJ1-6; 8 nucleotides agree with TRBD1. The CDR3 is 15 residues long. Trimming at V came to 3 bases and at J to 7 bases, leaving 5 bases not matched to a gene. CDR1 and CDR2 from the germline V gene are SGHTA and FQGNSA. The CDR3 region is CASSFAGGSNSPLHF. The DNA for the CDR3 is TGTGCCAGCAGCTTCGCAGGGGGCTCGAATTCACCCCTCCACTTT.

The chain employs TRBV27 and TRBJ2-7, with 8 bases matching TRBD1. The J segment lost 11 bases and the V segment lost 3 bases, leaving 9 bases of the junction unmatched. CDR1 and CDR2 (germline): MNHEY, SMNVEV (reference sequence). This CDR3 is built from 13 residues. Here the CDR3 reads CASSLFGRGPEYF. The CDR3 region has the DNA TGTGCCAGCAGTTTGTTTGGCAGGGGGCCGGAGTACTTC.

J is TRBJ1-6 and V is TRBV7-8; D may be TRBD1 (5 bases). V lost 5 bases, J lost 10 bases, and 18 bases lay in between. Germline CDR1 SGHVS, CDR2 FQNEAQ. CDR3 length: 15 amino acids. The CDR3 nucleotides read TGTGCCAGCAGCCCCCCCTCTAGGGGCGACTCACCCCTCCACTTT. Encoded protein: CASSPPSRGDSPLHF.